The sequence of this TCR beta chain was determined in a study of cytomegalovirus exposure and HLA in healthy donors (dated by TCRdb to 2017 to 2019). About the full investigation: In an earlier analysis of 587 of the donors, about 270 Gb of sequence data and some 120 million unique TCR beta sequences from some 170 million T cells were reported. An early release that covered about 600 HLA-typed donors contained approximately 300 gigabases of sequencing data and 85 million to 100 million unique TCR sequences. Of the roughly 400 genotyped donors, less than 90% were placed in the genetic ancestry cluster associated with self-reported Caucasian donors. The aim of the study was to test whether cataloging public T cell receptors could identify signatures of past pathogen exposure. The study profiled the T cell repertoires of 550 to 700 subjects by immunosequencing and related them to cytomegalovirus serostatus. In addition to the first cohort of roughly 670 subjects, a separate validation cohort of 100 to 150 different subjects was used. To predict cytomegalovirus infection status, the study brought together high-throughput TCR immunosequencing, statistical association of individual TCRs with disease status, and machine learning. A later analysis re-analyzed previously published TCR beta repertoires from about 730 donors and added high-resolution HLA genotyping to study TCR occurrence patterns. In the later analysis, no new phenotypic data were used to find candidate immune exposures; instead, reliance was placed on TCR beta sequences and their occurrence across donors. To decide whether each TCR beta V gene segment behaved as functional or pseudogenic, an earlier analysis of some 600 of the donors relied on high-throughput TCR beta sequencing. Donor age, sex, ethnicity and CMV serostatus were collected together with the repertoire data. A later genetic analysis took genome-wide SNP genotypes for about 65% of the 666 donors and used that subset as a discovery cohort. Every discovery cohort repertoire had been produced on one sequencing platform. Class I and class II HLA loci were covered by the typing at four-digit resolution. Typing coverage differed by locus: A, B, C, DRB1 and DQB1 were typed in about 629-640 donors, DQA1 in roughly 510, DPA1 in some 600, and DPB1 in approximately 450. Because of strong linkage in the cohort, roughly 5 DR-DQ haplotypes were treated as single units for association and clustering. Among roughly 370 genotyped donors of the cohort, an average of about 240,000 unique TCR beta nucleotide sequences were sequenced per donor, roughly 20% of them non-productive. Study-level results and caveats: A further reported finding was that TCR beta sequences accurately predicted the HLA-A and HLA-B alleles for most subjects in the first cohort. In a later analysis, HLA-associated TCR beta chains showed more clonal expansion and lower generation probabilities than non-associated chains that were equally common. The authors suggested that the approach could potentially be extended to other disease states and immunological phenotypes. Some 15 rarely observed V segments, including chromosome 9 orphons, were excluded from the earlier analysis of several hundred of the donors because counts were too low. In a later analysis, most CMV-associated TCR beta chains were found to appear HLA-restricted, with HLA associations seemingly driven largely by CMV exposure. The classifier was reported to diagnose cytomegalovirus status with high specificity and sensitivity in both the original and validation cohorts. An earlier analysis of approximately 500 of the donors showed that most TCR beta V segments appeared in productive rearrangements either about 87% or about 30% of the time, which broadly matched IMGT annotations. A total of some 180 TCR beta chains were listed by the study as associated with cytomegalovirus. The sequencing pipeline was judged likely to have produced a cluster of highly shared sequence variants as a technical artifact. A later analysis reported that several top co-occurrence clusters appeared linked to parvovirus B19, influenza, CMV and Epstein-Barr virus. Because the 87-base-pair reads could not distinguish some IMGT-functional V segments, including TRBV6-2 and TRBV6-3, those segments were excluded. In a later genetic analysis, a missense DCLRE1C variant was associated with V-gene and J-gene trimming of TCR beta chains, and the association was replicated in an independent cohort. In a later genetic analysis, fewer N-insertions in productive TCRs were reported among donors in an Asian-associated ancestry cluster than the approximately 710-donor mean. When HLA alleles, especially DR and DQ, strongly co-occurred, TCR associations were difficult to assign to individual alleles. In this cohort, only TCR beta chains were sequenced, and detectable features were limited by the absence of alpha or paired-chain data. A few of the identified cytomegalovirus-associated TCR beta chains were confirmed in vitro to be specific for cytomegalovirus antigens. For the cohort, immune exposure information was limited to CMV serostatus. The presence/absence analyses assumed that sequencing depth was roughly uniform across donors, and that assumption may not be true. A later analysis found that TCR association rates varied across HLA loci, with DRB1 alleles showing the most associated TCRs and HLA-C alleles the fewest. Because some donors lacked HLA typing at each locus, the association tests relied only on the typed subset. Linkage disequilibrium might explain the correlated functional status among segregating V segments, but an unknown experimental factor could not be excluded. While some public TCRs were present in many individuals, most TCR sequences turned up only very rarely across donors. At a false discovery rate of 0.05, a later analysis linked around 17,000 TCR beta sequences to specific HLA alleles.

The cohort comprised some 700 healthy bone marrow donors. All cohort members were sampled while nominally healthy, although unrecorded immune exposures were likely present. The donor tested CMV seronegative, placing the donor among the roughly 400 seronegative members of the cohort. Every donor gave a peripheral blood sample, and the peripheral blood mononuclear cells from that sample were used for TCR beta sequencing. Genomic DNA extraction from the blood cell samples was performed with the Qiagen DNeasy Blood Extraction Kit. Libraries came from the immunoSEQ multiplex PCR assay. For the multiplex PCR, a mixture combining 60 forward primers for TCR Vbeta segments and 13 reverse primers for TCR Jbeta segments was used. The CDR3 region of rearranged TCR beta genes was amplified from genomic DNA with a multiplex PCR assay. On the Illumina HiSeq System, the amplified TCR beta libraries were sequenced as 87-base-pair reads. Per the original workflow: A later analysis tallied 75 million to 85 million unique TCR beta chains across the 600 to 700 repertoires, and around 9.9 million of those chains were shared by two or more donors. A nearest-neighbor algorithm error-corrected the raw reads and collapsed the reads into unique sequences, merging closely related sequences to remove PCR and sequencing errors. V, D and J gene segments were assigned by aligning CDR3 sequences to IMGT reference sequences. For a sequence to be retained, at least a six-nucleotide match to both a V gene segment and a J gene segment was required. Rearrangements were classified as productive when the CDR3 lacked stop codons and remained in frame with V and J, and all other rearrangements were classified as non-productive. Following IMGT convention, CDR3 was defined as the stretch from the second conserved V-encoded cysteine up to the conserved J-encoded phenylalanine. In an earlier analysis of around 570 of the donors, sequences lacking an unambiguous match to a single V gene segment were excluded. An earlier analysis of approximately 590 of the donors classified V segments as functional when productive rearrangements were above 56.7% and as segregating when the standard deviation between donors was above 5%. A statistical classification framework was built to diagnose cytomegalovirus status from the catalog of TCR beta chain sequences. In a later analysis, V and J genes were assigned by comparing TCR nucleotide sequences against IMGT/GENE-DB human TR gene sequences. Using the TCRdist pipeline, a later analysis assigned CDR3 sequences along with most-parsimonious VDJ recombination scenarios. In a later analysis, each TCR beta chain was defined by its CDR3 amino acid sequence together with its V-gene family, and reads lacking a unique V-gene family were excluded. In a later analysis, several hundred highly shared, low-generation-probability nucleotide sequences were removed to address suspected cross-contamination and a sequencing artifact. In a later analysis, a clonal expansion index was calculated for each public chain from normalized within-repertoire ranks of inferred template counts. Generation probabilities in a later analysis came from a VDJ recombination model fitted to out-of-frame rearrangements, and those results were checked against IGoR. In a later analysis, TCR-TCR, TCR-HLA and TCR-CMV co-occurrence was scored with hypergeometric tests, and a repertoire-size bias correction was applied to TCR pairs. In a later analysis, false discovery rates were estimated by permuting HLA or CMV assignments 20 times. In a later analysis, co-occurring TCRs were grouped using DBSCAN, and TCRdist sequence similarity was added for clustering within HLA-allele-positive subsets. Repertoires with fewer than 30,000 or more than 120,000 public chains, plus five repertoires with anomalous nucleotide sharing, were excluded from co-occurrence clustering. This is the immuneACCESS table as TCRdb keeps it, with only in-frame sequences that have V and J called. A part of the clones is gone; compared with another copy, unresolved V genes explain less than half, and the rest is unexplained. V and J calls and clone size are given by that table; D and trimming were obtained from the DNA. The sample table lists approximately 210,000 clones, around four fifths of them with a count of one. 1.1% of the sample comes from the top ten.

V gives up 10 bases and J gives up 4 bases, and the segment between their germline ends measures 17 bases. As encoded in the germline V gene, CDR1 is SGDLS while CDR2 is YYNGEE. Spanning cysteine to phenylalanine, the CDR3 consists of 13 amino acids. CDR3 DNA is the only sequence kept; it has 39 bases, read in frame from the first base. In regard to this clone: No antigen is known for it. No much larger clone exists at a distance of one base, and base qualities are not known.

The sequence derives from a woman aged 40 to 50 in good health and CMV-seronegative. The sample was PBMCs. This chain joins TRBV9 to TRBJ1-2; the D gene is not confidently resolved. CDR3 reads: CASRERVGYGYTF. The DNA sequence is given as TGTGCCTCTCGAGAACGGGTAGGCTATGGCTACACCTTC.